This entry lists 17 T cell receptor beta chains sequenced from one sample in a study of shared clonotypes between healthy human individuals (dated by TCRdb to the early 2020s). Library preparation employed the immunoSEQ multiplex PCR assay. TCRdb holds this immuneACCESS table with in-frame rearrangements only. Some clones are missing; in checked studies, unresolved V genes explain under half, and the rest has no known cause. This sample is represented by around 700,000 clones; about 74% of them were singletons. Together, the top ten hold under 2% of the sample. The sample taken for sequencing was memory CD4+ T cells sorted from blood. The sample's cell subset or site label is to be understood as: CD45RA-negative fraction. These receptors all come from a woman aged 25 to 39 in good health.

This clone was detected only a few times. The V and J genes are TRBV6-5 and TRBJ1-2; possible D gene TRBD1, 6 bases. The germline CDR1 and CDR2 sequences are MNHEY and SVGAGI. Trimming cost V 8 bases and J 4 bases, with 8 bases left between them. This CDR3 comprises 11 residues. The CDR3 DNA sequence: TGTGCCAGCGGGGACATCTATGGCTACACCTTC. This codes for CASGDIYGYTF.

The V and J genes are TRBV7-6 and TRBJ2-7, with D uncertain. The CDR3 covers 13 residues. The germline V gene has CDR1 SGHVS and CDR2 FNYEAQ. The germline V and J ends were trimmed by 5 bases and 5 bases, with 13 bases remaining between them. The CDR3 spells CASSVTMNHEQYF. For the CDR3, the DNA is TGTGCCAGCAGCGTCACCATGAACCACGAGCAGTACTTC.

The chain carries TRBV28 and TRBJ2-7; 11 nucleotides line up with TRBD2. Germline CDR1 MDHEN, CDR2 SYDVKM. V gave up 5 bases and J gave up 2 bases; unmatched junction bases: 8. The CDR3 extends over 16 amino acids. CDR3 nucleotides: TGTGCCAGCAGTCCTCAACTAGCGGGAGCGACCTACGAGCAGTACTTC. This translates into CASSPQLAGATYEQYF.

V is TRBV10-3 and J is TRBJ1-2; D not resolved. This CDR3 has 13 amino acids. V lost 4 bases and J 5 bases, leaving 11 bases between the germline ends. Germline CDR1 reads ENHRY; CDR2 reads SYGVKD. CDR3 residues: CAISGLPWYGYTF. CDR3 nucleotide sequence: TGTGCCATCAGTGGGCTCCCCTGGTATGGCTACACCTTC.

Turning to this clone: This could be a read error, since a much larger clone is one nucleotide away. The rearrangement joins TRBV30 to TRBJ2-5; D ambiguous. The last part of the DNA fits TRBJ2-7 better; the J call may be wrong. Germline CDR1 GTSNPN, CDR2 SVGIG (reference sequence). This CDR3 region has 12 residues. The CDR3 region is CAWSVMGYEQYF. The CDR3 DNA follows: TGTGCCTGGAGTGTAATGGGTTACGAGCAGTACTTC.

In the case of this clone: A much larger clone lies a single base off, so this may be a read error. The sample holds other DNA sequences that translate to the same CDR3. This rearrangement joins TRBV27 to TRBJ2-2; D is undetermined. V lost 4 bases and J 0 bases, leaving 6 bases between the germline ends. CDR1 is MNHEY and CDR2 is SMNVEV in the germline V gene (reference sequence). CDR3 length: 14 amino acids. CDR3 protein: CASSSQPNTGELFF. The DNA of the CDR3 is TGTGCCAGCAGTTCCCAACCGAACACCGGGGAGCTGTTTTTT.

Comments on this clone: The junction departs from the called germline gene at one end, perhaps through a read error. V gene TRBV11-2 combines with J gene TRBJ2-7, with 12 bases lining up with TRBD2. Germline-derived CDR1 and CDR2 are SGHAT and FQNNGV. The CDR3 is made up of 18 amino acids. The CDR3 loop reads CASSSLLAGGTSSHEQYF. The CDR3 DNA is TGTGCCAGCAGCTCCCTACTAGCGGGAGGTACCTCCTCCCACGAGCAGTACTTC.

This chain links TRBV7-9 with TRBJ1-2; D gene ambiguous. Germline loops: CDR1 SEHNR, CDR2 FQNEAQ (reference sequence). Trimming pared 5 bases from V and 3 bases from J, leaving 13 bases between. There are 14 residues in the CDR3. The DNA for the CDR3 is TGTGCCAGCAGCCCCGTCTTTGGTGACTATGGCTACACCTTC. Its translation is CASSPVFGDYGYTF. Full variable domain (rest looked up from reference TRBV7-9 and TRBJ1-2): DTGVSQNPRHKITKRGQNVTFRCDPISEHNRLYWYRQTLGQGPEFLTYFQNEAQLEKSRLLSDRFSAERPKGSFSTLEIQRTEQGDSAMYLCASSPVFGDYGYTFGSGTRLTVV.

The CDR3 is CASSEALGASGEQFF. CDR3 in DNA: TGTGCCAGCAGTGAAGCCCTCGGGGCCTCAGGGGAGCAGTTCTTC. The genes are TRBV28 and TRBJ2-1; D tentatively fits TRBD1 or TRBD2 (5 bases each). Trimming pared 5 bases from V and 10 bases from J, leaving 21 bases between. This CDR3 has 15 amino acids. Germline CDR1 reads MDHEN; CDR2 reads SYDVKM.

CDR3 region: CASSFSHPRQNHRTMNTEAFF. The DNA for the CDR3 is TGTGCCAGCAGCTTCTCACACCCTAGACAGAACCACCGAACCATGAACACTGAAGCTTTCTTT. V and J are TRBV7-7 and TRBJ1-1, with a possible D match to TRBD1 (5 bases). There are 21 residues in the CDR3. Germline V gives CDR1 SSHAT, CDR2 FNYEAQ (reference sequence). Trimming stripped 3 bases from V and 0 bases from J, with 29 bases between.

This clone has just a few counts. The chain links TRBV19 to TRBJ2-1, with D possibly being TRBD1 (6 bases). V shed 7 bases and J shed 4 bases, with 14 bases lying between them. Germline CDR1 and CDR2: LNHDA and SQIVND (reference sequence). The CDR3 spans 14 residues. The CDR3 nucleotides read TGTGCCAGTACCGCGACAGGCTCATACAATGAGCAGTTCTTC. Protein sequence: CASTATGSYNEQFF.

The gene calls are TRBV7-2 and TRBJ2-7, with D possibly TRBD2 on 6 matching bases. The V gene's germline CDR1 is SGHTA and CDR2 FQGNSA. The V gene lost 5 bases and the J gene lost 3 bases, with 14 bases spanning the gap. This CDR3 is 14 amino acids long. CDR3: CASSAGLGVYEQYF. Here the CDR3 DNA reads TGTGCCAGCAGCGCGGGACTCGGGGTCTACGAGCAGTACTTC.

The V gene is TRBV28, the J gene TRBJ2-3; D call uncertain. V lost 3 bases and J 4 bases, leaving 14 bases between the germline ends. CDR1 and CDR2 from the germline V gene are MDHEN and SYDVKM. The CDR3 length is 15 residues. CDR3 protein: CASSFLSYRADTQYF. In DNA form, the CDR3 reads TGTGCCAGCAGTTTTCTCTCCTACCGGGCAGATACGCAGTATTTT.

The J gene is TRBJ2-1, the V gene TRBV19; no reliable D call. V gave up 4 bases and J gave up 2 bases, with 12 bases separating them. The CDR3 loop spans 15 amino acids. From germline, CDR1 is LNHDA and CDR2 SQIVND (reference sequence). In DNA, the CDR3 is TGTGCCAGTAGTAGCGGCCCGAGCCCCTACAATGAGCAGTTCTTC. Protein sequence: CASSSGPSPYNEQFF.

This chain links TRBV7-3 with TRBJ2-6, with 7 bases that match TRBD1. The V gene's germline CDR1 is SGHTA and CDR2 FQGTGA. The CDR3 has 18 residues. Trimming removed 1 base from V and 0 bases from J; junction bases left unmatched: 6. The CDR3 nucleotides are TGTGCCAGCAGCTTAAGGGGACAGATGATCTCTGGGGCCAACGTCCTGACTTTC. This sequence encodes CASSLRGQMISGANVLTF.

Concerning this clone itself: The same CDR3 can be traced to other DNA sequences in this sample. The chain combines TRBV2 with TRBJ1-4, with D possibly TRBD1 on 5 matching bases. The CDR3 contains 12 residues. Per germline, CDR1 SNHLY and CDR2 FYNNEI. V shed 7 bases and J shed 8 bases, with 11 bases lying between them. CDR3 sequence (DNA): TGTGCCAGCACTAGGGACGACGAAAAACTGTTTTTT. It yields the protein CASTRDDEKLFF.

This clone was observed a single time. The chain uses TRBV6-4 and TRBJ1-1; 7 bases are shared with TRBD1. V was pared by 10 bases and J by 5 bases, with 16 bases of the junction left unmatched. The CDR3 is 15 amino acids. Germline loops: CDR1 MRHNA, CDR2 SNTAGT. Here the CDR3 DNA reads TGTGCCATCCATTACGTCGACAGGGTGGTAACTGAAGCTTTCTTT. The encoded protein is CAIHYVDRVVTEAFF.